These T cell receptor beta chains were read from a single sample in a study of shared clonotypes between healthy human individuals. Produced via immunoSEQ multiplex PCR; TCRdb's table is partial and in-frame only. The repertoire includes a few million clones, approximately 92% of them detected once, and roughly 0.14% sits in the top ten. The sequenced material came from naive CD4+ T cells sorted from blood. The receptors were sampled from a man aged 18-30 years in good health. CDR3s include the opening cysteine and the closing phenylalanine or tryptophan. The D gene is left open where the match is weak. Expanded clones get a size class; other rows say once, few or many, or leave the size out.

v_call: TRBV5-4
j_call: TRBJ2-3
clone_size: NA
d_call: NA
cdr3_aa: CASSLGPSGDTQYF
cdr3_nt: TGTGCCAGCAGCTTGGGGCCGTCTGGTGATACGCAGTATTTT

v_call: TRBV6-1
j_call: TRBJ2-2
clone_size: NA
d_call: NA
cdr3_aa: CASSARTVANTGELFF
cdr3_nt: TGTGCCAGCAGTGCCCGGACAGTCGCGAACACCGGGGAGCTGTTTTTT

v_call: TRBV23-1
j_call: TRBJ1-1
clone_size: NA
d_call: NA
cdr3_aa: CASPQRVNTEAFF
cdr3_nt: TGCGCCAGCCCCCAGCGAGTGAACACTGAAGCTTTCTTT

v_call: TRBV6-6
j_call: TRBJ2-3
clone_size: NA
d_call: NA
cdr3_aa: CASRRGDTQYF
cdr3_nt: TGTGCCAGCAGGAGGGGGGATACGCAGTATTTT

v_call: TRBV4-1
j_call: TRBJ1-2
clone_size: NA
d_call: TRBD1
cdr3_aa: CASSQGQGALGYTF
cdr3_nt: TGCGCCAGCAGCCAGGGACAGGGGGCGCTTGGCTACACCTTC

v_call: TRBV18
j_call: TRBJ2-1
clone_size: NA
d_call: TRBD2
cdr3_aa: CASSLPTSGGGYEQFF
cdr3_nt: TGTGCCAGCTCACTACCGACTAGCGGGGGTGGCTATGAGCAGTTCTTC

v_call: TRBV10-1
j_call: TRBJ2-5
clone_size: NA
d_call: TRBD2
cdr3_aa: CASSESPAGGQETQYF
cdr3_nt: TGCGCCAGCAGTGAGTCCCCAGCGGGGGGTCAAGAGACCCAGTACTTC

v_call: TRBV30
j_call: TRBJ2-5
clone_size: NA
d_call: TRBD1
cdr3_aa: CAWTMTGKGETQYF
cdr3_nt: TGTGCCTGGACCATGACAGGGAAAGGAGAGACCCAGTACTTC

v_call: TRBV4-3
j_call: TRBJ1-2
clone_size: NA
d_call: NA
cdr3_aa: CASSQDWEPLAGYTF
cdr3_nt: TGCGCCAGCAGCCAAGATTGGGAGCCTCTAGCTGGCTACACCTTC

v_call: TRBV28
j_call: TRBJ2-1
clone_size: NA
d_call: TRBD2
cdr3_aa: CASSLAGLRSNEQFF
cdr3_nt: TGTGCCAGCAGTTTAGCGGGACTAAGGTCCAATGAGCAGTTCTTC

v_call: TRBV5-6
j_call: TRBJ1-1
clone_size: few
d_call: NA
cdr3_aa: CASGYDTEAFF
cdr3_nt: TGTGCCAGCGGGTATGACACTGAAGCTTTCTTT

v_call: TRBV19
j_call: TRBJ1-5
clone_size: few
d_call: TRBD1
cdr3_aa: CASSTTGVQPQHF
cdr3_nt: TGTGCCAGTAGTACGACAGGGGTTCAGCCCCAGCATTTT

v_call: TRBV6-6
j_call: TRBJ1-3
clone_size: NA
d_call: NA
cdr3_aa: CASSFGDDSGNTIYF
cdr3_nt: TGTGCCAGCAGTTTTGGGGATGACTCTGGAAACACCATATATTTT

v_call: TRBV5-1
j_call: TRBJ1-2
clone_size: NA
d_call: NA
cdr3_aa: CASRPDRANYGYTF
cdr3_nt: TGCGCCAGCAGACCTGACAGAGCTAACTATGGCTACACCTTC

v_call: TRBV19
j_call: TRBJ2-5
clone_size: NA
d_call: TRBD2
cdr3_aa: CASSKAGGLGETQYF
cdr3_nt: TGTGCCAGTAGTAAAGCGGGGGGGCTAGGAGAGACCCAGTACTTC

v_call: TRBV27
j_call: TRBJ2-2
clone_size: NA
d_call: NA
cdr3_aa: CASSSLGGRGYTGELFF
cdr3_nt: TGTGCCAGCAGTTCCCTTGGGGGACGGGGTTACACCGGGGAGCTGTTTTTT

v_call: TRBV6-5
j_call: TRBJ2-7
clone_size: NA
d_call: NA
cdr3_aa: CASSLEASHEQYF
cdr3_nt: TGTGCCAGCAGCCTAGAGGCTAGCCACGAGCAGTACTTC

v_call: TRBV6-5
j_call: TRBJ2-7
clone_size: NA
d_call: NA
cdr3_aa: CASSQGFGEQYF
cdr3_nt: TGTGCCAGCAGCCAGGGTTTTGGCGAGCAGTACTTC